One and the same sample provided the 8 T cell receptor beta chains below, sequenced in a study of radiation and T cells in renal cell carcinoma. This table comes from immunoSEQ multiplex PCR, and its TCRdb copy is limited to in-frame clones, with some not included. The table shows tens of thousands of clones, with roughly 64% occurring only once. The treatment: treatment-naive control, cytoreductive nephrectomy. The starting material was tumor tissue, obtained from a patient whose treatment was nephrectomy without radiotherapy. Source of these receptors: a middle-aged man with renal cell carcinoma.

The chain links TRBV4-1 to TRBJ1-2; D not resolved. Germline V gives CDR1 MGHRA, CDR2 YSYEKL. The CDR3 consists of 15 residues. Trimming pared 0 bases from V and 8 bases from J, leaving 16 bases between. The CDR3 DNA is TGCGCCAGCAGCCAAGATCATGCCCCTAATAAGGGCTACACCTTC. As protein: CASSQDHAPNKGYTF.

This rearrangement joins TRBV27 to TRBJ2-1, with 9 bases fitting TRBD2. The CDR3 loop spans 15 amino acids. V lost 5 bases, J lost 0 bases, and 2 bases stayed unmatched. The germline CDR1 and CDR2 sequences are MNHEY and SMNVEV (reference sequence). The CDR3, as DNA: TGTGCCAGCAGTCTAGCGGGACGCTCCTACAATGAGCAGTTCTTC. Encoded protein: CASSLAGRSYNEQFF.

The J gene is TRBJ2-2, the V gene TRBV6-4; 8 nucleotides align to TRBD2. The CDR3 contains 13 residues. CDR1 and CDR2 from the germline V gene are MRHNA and SNTAGT. The trim removed 5 bases at V and 4 bases at J, leaving 0 bases unmatched. The DNA for the CDR3 is TGTGCCAGCAGTAGCGGGAGCACCGGGGAGCTGTTTTTT. This sequence encodes CASSSGSTGELFF.

The CDR3: CASSLSTASPGNTIYF. The CDR3 DNA is TGCGCCAGCAGCTTATCGACGGCCTCGCCTGGAAACACCATATATTTT. This chain links TRBV5-1 with TRBJ1-3; D call uncertain. Trimming stripped 2 bases from V and 2 bases from J, with 14 bases between. From germline, CDR1 is SGHRS and CDR2 YFSETQ. This CDR3 spans 16 amino acids.

This clone has a single count. The rearrangement uses TRBV9 and TRBJ2-3, with 7 bases lining up with TRBD1. Germline CDR1 is SGDLS and CDR2 is YYNGEE. There are 15 residues in the CDR3. J gave up 1 base and V 4 bases, and 6 bases lay outside the gene matches. CDR3 loop: CASSPGTVGTDTQYF. CDR3 coding DNA: TGTGCCAGCAGCCCCGGGACAGTGGGCACAGATACGCAGTATTTT. Combining the CDR3 with reference TRBV9 and TRBJ2-3 gives the whole variable domain DSGVTQTPKHLITATGQRVTLRCSPRSGDLSVYWYQQSLDQGLQFLIQYYNGEERAKGNILERFSAQQFPDLHSELNLSSLELGDSALYFCASSPGTVGTDTQYFGPGTRLTVL.

The V gene is TRBV6-6, the J gene TRBJ1-3; D remains unclear. This CDR3 is built from 15 residues. The ends were cut back, 0 bases at V and 2 bases at J, with 8 bases in the middle. Looked up from germline, CDR1 is MNHNY and CDR2 is SVGAGI (reference sequence). The CDR3 loop is CASSYSSEPGNTIYF. CDR3 sequence (DNA): TGTGCCAGCAGTTACTCGTCGGAACCTGGAAACACCATATATTTT.

CDR3 bases: TGTGCCAGCTCACCTCAGGGGGCAACCTACGAGCAGTACTTC. This codes for CASSPQGATYEQYF. J is TRBJ2-7 and V is TRBV18; 8 bases are a match to TRBD1. This CDR3 has 14 residues. V was clipped by 3 bases and J by 2 bases; unmatched bases: 3. Germline lookup yields CDR1 KGHSH and CDR2 LQKENI.

The rearrangement joins TRBV9 to TRBJ2-1, with D possibly being TRBD2 (5 bases). Germline V gives CDR1 SGDLS, CDR2 YYNGEE. V shed 2 bases and J shed 9 bases, with 15 bases lying between them. The CDR3 runs 14 residues. Written as DNA, the CDR3 is TGTGCCAGCAGCGTGACTGGGAATGAGGGTGAGCAGTTCTTC. This gives the protein CASSVTGNEGEQFF. Complete variable domain (other parts from reference TRBV9 and TRBJ2-1): DSGVTQTPKHLITATGQRVTLRCSPRSGDLSVYWYQQSLDQGLQFLIQYYNGEERAKGNILERFSAQQFPDLHSELNLSSLELGDSALYFCASSVTGNEGEQFFGPGTRLTVL.